This T cell receptor (beta chain) was recovered during a study of blood T cell repertoires in COVID-19. Study-wide context: Material from acute and convalescent COVID-19 was sourced from the United States, Italy and Spain.

This table comes from immunoSEQ multiplex PCR, and its TCRdb copy is limited to in-frame clones, with some not included. Of some 120,000 clones in the sample, 77% were seen once. Trimming removed 5 bases from V and 10 bases from J, with 18 bases in between. The CDR3 totals 15 residues. Germline V gives CDR1 SGHAT, CDR2 FQDESV (reference sequence). The V call is TRBV11-1, the J call TRBJ1-6; D is perhaps TRBD1 (6 bases). Material for sequencing was peripheral blood. The TCR was taken from a man aged 80 or over with acute or convalescent COVID-19. Written as DNA, the CDR3 is TGTGCCAGCAGCCTCTCGGGGGGCTCTTGGTCACCCCTCCACTTT. As protein: CASSLSGGSWSPLHF. Supplemented by reference TRBV11-1 and TRBJ1-6, the full variable domain reads EAEVAQSPRYKITEKSQAVAFWCDPISGHATLYWYRQILGQGPELLVQFQDESVVDDSQLPKDRFSAERLKGVDSTLKIQPAELGDSAMYLCASSLSGGSWSPLHFGNGTRLTVT.